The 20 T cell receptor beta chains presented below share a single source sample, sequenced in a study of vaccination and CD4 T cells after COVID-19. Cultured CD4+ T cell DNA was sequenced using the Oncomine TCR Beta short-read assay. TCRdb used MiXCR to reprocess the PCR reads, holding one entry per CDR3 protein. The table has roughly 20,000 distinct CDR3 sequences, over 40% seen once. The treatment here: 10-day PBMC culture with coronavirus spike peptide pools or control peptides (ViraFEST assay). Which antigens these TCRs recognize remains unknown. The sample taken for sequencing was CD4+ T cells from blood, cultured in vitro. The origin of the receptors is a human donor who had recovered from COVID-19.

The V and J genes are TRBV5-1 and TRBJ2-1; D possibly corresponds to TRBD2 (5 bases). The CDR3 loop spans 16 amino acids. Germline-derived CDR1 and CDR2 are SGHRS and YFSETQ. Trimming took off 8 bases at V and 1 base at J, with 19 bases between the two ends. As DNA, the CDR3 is TGCGCCAGGAGTCGGGTCAGCCTAGCTTCCTACAATGAGCAGTTCTTC. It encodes CARSRVSLASYNEQFF. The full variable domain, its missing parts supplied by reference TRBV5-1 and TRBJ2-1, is KAGVTQTPRYLIKTRGQQVTLSCSPISGHRSVSWYQQTPGQGLQFLFEYFSETQRNKGNFPGRFSGRQFSNSRSEMNVSTLELGDSALYLCARSRVSLASYNEQFFGPGTRLTVL.

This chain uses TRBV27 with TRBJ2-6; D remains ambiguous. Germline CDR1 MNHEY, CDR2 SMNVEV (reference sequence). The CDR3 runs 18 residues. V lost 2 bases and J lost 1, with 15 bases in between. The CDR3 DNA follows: TGTGCCAGCAGTTTAATGCCAGGCCGACGGTCTGGGGCCAACGTCCTGACTTTC. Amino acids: CASSLMPGRRSGANVLTF.

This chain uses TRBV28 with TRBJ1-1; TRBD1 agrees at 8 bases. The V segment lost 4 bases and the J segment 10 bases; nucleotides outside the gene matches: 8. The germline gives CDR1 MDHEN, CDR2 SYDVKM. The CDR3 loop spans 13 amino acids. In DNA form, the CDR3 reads TGTGCCAGCAGTTCTTTTCTCGGACAGGGAGCTTTCTTT. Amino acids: CASSSFLGQGAFF. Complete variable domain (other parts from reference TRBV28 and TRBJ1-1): DVKVTQSSRYLVKRTGEKVFLECVQDMDHENMFWYRQDPGLGLRLIYFSYDVKMKEKGDIPEGYSVSREKKERFSLILESASTNQTSMYLCASSSFLGQGAFFGQGTRLTVV.

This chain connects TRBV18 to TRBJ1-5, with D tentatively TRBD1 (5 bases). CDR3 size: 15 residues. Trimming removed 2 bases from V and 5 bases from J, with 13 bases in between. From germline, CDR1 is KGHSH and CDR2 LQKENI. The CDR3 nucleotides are TGTGCCAGCTCACCATTGGGGGGAGCGGATCAGCCCCAGCATTTT. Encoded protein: CASSPLGGADQPQHF.

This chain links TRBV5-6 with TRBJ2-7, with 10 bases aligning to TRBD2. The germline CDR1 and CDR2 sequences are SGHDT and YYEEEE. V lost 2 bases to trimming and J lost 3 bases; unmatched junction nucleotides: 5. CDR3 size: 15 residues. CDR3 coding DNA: TGTGCCAGCAGCTTCACTAGCGGGATCCTCTACGAGCAGTACTTC. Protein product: CASSFTSGILYEQYF.

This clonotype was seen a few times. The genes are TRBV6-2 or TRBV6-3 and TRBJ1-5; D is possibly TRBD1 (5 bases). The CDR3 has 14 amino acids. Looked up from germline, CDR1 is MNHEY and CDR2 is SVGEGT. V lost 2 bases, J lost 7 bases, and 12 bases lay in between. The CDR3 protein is CASSYDPGYQPQHF. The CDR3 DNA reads TGTGCCAGCAGTTACGACCCAGGGTACCAGCCCCAGCATTTT.

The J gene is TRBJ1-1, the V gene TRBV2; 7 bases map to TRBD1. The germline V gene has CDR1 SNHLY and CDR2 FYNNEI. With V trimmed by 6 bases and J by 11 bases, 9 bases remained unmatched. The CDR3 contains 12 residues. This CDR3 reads CASRPDRAMAFF. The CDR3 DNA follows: TGTGCCAGCAGGCCCGACAGGGCGATGGCTTTCTTT.

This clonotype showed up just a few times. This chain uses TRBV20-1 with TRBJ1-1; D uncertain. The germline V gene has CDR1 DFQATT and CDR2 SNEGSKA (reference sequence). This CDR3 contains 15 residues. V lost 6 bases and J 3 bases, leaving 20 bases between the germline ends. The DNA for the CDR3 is TGCAGTGCCCCTCCCCACACACAAGGGTACACTGAAGCTTTCTTT. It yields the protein CSAPPHTQGYTEAFF.

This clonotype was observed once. The CDR3 reads CASSKGARDTEAFF. CDR3 in DNA: TGTGCCAGCAGTAAGGGGGCGCGAGACACTGAAGCTTTCTTT. This rearrangement joins TRBV6-1 to TRBJ1-1; 7 positions match TRBD1. This CDR3 region has 14 residues. V was clipped by 5 bases and J by 3 bases; unmatched bases: 6. Germline V lookup: CDR1 MNHNS, CDR2 SASEGT.

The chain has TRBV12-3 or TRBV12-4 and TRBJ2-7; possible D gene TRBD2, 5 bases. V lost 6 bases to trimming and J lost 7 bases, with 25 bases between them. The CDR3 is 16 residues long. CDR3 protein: CASSPGAVVIPGEQYF. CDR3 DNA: TGTGCCAGCAGCCCAGGAGCAGTAGTTATCCCGGGGGAGCAGTACTTC.

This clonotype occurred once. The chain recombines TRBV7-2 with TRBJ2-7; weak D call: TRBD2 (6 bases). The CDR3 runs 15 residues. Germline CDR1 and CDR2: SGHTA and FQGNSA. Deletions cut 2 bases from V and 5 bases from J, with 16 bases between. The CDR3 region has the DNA TGTGCCAGCAGCTTAAGGGTGTGGGGGGTCGACGAGCAGTACTTC. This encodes CASSLRVWGVDEQYF.

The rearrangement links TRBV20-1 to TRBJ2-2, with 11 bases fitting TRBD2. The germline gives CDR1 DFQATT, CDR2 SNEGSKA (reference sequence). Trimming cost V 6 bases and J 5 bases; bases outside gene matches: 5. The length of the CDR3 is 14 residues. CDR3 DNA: TGCAGTGCCCGACTAGCGGGGCGAACCGGGGAGCTGTTTTTT. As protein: CSARLAGRTGELFF.

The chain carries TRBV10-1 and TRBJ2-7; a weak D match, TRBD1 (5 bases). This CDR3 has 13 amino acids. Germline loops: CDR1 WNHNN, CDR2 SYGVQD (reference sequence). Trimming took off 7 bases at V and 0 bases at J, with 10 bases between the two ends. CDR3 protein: CASKIQGSYEQYF. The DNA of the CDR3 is TGCGCCAGCAAAATTCAGGGCTCCTACGAGCAGTACTTC.

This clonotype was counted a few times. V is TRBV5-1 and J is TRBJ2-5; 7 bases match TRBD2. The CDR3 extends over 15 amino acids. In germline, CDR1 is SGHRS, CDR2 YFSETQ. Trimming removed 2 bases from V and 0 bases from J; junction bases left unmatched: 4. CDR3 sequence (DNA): TGCGCCAGCAGCTTCGGCCTAGCGGACCAAGAGACCCAGTACTTC. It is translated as CASSFGLADQETQYF.

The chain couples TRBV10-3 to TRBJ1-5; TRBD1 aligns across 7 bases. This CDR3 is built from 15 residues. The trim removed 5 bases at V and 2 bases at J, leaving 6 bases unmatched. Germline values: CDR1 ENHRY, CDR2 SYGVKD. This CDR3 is CAISPGGTGNQPQHF. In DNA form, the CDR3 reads TGTGCCATCAGTCCAGGGGGAACGGGCAATCAGCCCCAGCATTTT.

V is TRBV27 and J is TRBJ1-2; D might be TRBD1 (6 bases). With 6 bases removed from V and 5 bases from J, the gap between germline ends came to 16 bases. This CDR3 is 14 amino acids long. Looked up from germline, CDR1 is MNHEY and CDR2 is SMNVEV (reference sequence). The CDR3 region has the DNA TGTGCCAGCAGCCTGGGGGGGCCTGGGTATGGCTACACCTTC. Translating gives CASSLGGPGYGYTF.

CDR3 bases: TGTGCCAGCAGCTCAACTGGGACCGACTATGGCTACACCTTC. This encodes CASSSTGTDYGYTF. The chain has TRBV27 and TRBJ1-2; D possibly corresponds to TRBD1 (5 bases). Germline CDR1 is MNHEY and CDR2 is SMNVEV (reference sequence). Between the trimmed V and J ends, which lost 6 bases and 3 bases, there was a span of 14 bases. The CDR3 has 14 residues.

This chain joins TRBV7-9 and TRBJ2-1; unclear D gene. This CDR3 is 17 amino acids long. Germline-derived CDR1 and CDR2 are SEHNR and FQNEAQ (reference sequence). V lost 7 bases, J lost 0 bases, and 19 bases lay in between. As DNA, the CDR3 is TGTGCCAGCATCCTTTCCCCCGACGGCAGCTCCTACAATGAGCAGTTCTTC. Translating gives CASILSPDGSSYNEQFF.

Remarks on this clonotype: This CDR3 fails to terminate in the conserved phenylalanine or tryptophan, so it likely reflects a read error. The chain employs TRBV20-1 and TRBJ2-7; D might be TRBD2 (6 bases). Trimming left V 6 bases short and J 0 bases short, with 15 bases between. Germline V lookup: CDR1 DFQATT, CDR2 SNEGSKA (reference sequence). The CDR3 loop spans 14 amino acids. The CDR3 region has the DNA TGCAGTGCACCCGGGACTCTTAACTCCTACGAGCAGTACCTC. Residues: CSAPGTLNSYEQYL.

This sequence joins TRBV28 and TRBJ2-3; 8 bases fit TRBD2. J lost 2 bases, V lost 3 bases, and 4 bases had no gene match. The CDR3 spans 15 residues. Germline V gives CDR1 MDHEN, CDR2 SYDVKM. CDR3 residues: CASSFVAGNTDTQYF. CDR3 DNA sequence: TGTGCCAGCAGTTTTGTAGCGGGGAACACAGATACGCAGTATTTT.